At least ten counts were recorded for the clone carrying this TCR beta chain. Its target is unknown. This sample was taken from a study of T cell repertoires in cytomegalovirus infection. Across the study: From public TCR beta signatures came an indication of both CMV infection and matching HLA type. The study, taken as a whole, reports: The study identified carriers of CMV plus the relevant HLA from cumulative public TCR beta family frequency. The response measured ex vivo was dominated by TCR beta clonotypes (HLA-C-restricted and CMV-specific).

The ends were cut back, 2 bases at V and 8 bases at J, with 15 bases in the middle. This CDR3 is built from 14 residues. Germline CDR1 reads SEHNR; CDR2 reads FQNEAQ (reference sequence). From the reads, TCRdb called clonotypes with MiXCR, one entry per CDR3 protein. The sample consists of about 250,000 distinct CDR3 sequences, approximately 15% of them appearing once. Specimen: CD8+ T cells from PBMCs. This chain joins TRBV7-9 and TRBJ1-2; D uncertain. The receptor was derived from a human donor in good health (CMV status not recorded). Some clones in this sample may be carry-over from other donors' samples. The DNA for the CDR3 is TGTGCCAGCAGCTTATCTACGGGTGGAGGCGGCTACACCTTC. The encoded protein is CASSLSTGGGGYTF.